This TCR beta chain was identified in a study of T-cell memory formation after mild COVID-19. Study-level results: Whereas later expanders leaned CD4+, clones contracting day 15 to 85 showed a balanced CD4/CD8 makeup. Pre-infection memory harbored some responding clones, suggesting cross-reactive memory joined.

Notes on this clonotype: Its antigen is unknown.

From germline, CDR1 is MGHRA and CDR2 YSYEKL. Between the trimmed V and J ends, which lost 1 base and 3 bases, there was a span of 15 bases. This CDR3 contains 17 residues. Constant-segment-primed 5'RACE gave TCR alpha and TCR beta cDNA libraries with sample barcodes and UMIs. TCRdb passed the 5' RACE reads through MiXCR, listing each CDR3 protein once. The repertoire has 350,000 to 550,000 distinct CDR3 sequences, over 15% of them found once; the top ten carry about 22%. The V and J genes are TRBV4-1 and TRBJ2-2, with D possibly TRBD2 on 6 matching bases. The sequencing sample was made of PBMCs or a T cell subset sorted from them (not recorded which). The receptor was isolated from a man aged 18 to 29 who had mild COVID-19 (a few samples of this study predate the infection). Cell type and time point are not known. This CDR3 reads CASSQGLARTHTGELFF. CDR3 DNA sequence: TGCGCCAGCAGCCAAGGGCTAGCGCGCACCCACACCGGGGAGCTGTTTTTT.